The T cell receptor beta chain described here comes from a study of blood T cell repertoires in COVID-19. Across the whole study: COVID-19 samples, acute and convalescent, were from the United States, Italy and Spain. Sample material is recorded as cDNA or gDNA derived from T cells, B-cell-depleted T cells, or PBMCs.

The CDR3 is 16 residues long. V lost 4 bases and J lost 2, with 16 bases in between. CDR1 and CDR2 from the germline V gene are SGHTS and YDEGEE. Per the original data handling: Using reference gene primer amplification, nucleated cell counts were estimated. Clones were read by immunoSEQ multiplex PCR, and TCRdb kept only the in-frame ones, dropping some. V and J calls and clone size are copied from that table; D and trimming were computed from the DNA. The sample has 120,000 to 150,000 clones, approximately 86% seen once. J is TRBJ1-5 and V is TRBV5-8; D not resolved. The source of this sequence is a woman aged 60-75 years with acute or convalescent COVID-19. Input material: peripheral blood. This CDR3 is CASSLRMGRGNQPQHF. DNA of the CDR3: TGTGCCAGCAGCCTTCGGATGGGGAGGGGCAATCAGCCCCAGCATTTT.